This T cell receptor beta chain comes out of a study of CD8+CD57+ T cells in acquired aplastic anemia. The study profiled TCR beta VDJ and CDR3 using genomic DNA as template. TCRdb used MiXCR to reprocess the reads, holding one entry per CDR3 protein. The sample shows some 220,000 distinct CDR3 sequences, 30% to 40% of them seen only once. This clonotype appeared a few times. Its target is not known. The study, taken as a whole, reports: Patients had approximately 29 CD8+ CDR3 sequences in common with controls (the shared set).

Per germline, CDR1 LNHDA and CDR2 SQIVND (reference sequence). This CDR3 is built from 12 residues. The V end lost 8 bases, the J end lost 11 bases, and 18 bases lay between the germline ends. This clonotype originated in a human donor in good health, serving as a control. The source material was sorted CD4+, CD8+, or CD8+CD57+ T cells (not recorded which) from PBMCs. The chain is built from TRBV19 and TRBJ1-2; TRBD1 is a possible D gene (6 bases). In nucleotides, the CDR3 is TGTGCCAGTGAACAGGGCCTCGGGGGTTACACCTTC. This encodes CASEQGLGGYTF.